This TCR beta chain originates from a study of T cells after posttransplantation cyclophosphamide. Findings and limits, study-wide: Later blood repertoires were often dominated by clones from the donor CD8+ memory compartment. Recipient CMV seropositivity and CMV reactivation strongly tracked TRB clonality. Blood and skin or GI T cell repertoires showed limited TRB overlap.

This clone has a handful of counts. The antigen remains unidentified. Measured with immunoSEQ multiplex PCR; TCRdb has only the in-frame clones, and not every one. The sample consists of tens of thousands of clones, more than 70% of them appearing once. Sequencing used PBMCs. The clonotype was recovered from a man between 25 and 39 years old with a blood cancer, CMV-positive, and with a related stem cell donor.

CDR3 sequence (DNA): TGTGCCAGCAGTGGGTTGAGGAAATCCTCTGGAAACACCATATATTTT. Protein product: CASSGLRKSSGNTIYF. V usage is TRBV2 and J usage is TRBJ1-3; D ambiguous. Germline CDR1 reads SNHLY; CDR2 reads FYNNEI. V was pared by 4 bases and J by 0 bases, with 13 bases between. The CDR3 is made up of 16 amino acids.